This T cell receptor (beta chain) was found in a study of T cells expressing NK-cell markers. TCR beta cDNA was made by 5'RACE template switching with UMIs. From the 5' RACE reads, TCRdb lists one entry per CDR3 protein and no DNA. The specimen's table records about 440,000 distinct CDR3 sequences. Looked up from germline, CDR1 is LGHDT and CDR2 is YNNKEL (reference sequence). CDR3 length equals 16 residues. V is TRBV3-1 and J is TRBJ2-3; the TCRdb D gene call, TRBD2, has no DNA to confirm it. The TCR was taken from a woman between 18 and 70 years old in good health. The sequenced sample consisted of blood T cells: a sorted CD56 or NKG2C T cell subset, CD4+ or CD8+ T cells, or bulk PBMC T cells (not recorded which). The CDR3 loop is CASSEGWLAGVDTQYF.